One and the same sample provided the 21 T cell receptor beta chains below, sequenced in a study of T cell responses to AZD1222 COVID-19 vaccine. Clones were sequenced by immunoSEQ multiplex PCR, and TCRdb holds only the in-frame ones, with some missing. The sample has 200,000 or so clones, roughly 92% seen once. This specimen consisted of peripheral blood, obtained 28 days after the second AZD1222 dose. Receptor source: an adult who received the AZD1222 COVID-19 vaccine.

The rearrangement links TRBV7-2 to TRBJ2-5; tentatively, D is TRBD2 (6 bases). Looked up from germline, CDR1 is SGHTA and CDR2 is FQGNSA. The CDR3 has 18 residues. Trimming stripped 6 bases from V and 5 bases from J, with 28 bases between. The CDR3 sequence: CASRPPPGLPLVGETQYF. Written as DNA, the CDR3 is TGTGCCAGCAGACCGCCTCCGGGACTGCCCCTTGTAGGGGAGACCCAGTACTTC.

The rearrangement uses TRBV12-3 or TRBV12-4 and TRBJ1-5; D unresolved. The ends were cut back, 3 bases at V and 6 bases at J, with 6 bases in the middle. The CDR3 has 12 amino acids. The DNA of the CDR3 is TGTGCCAGCAGTTTGGGGAGTCAGCCCCAGCATTTT. Its protein is CASSLGSQPQHF.

The chain is built from TRBV19 and TRBJ1-5; 8 bases are shared with TRBD1. Trimming at V came to 6 bases and at J to 2 bases, leaving 12 bases not matched to a gene. The germline V gene encodes CDR1 LNHDA and CDR2 SQIVND (reference sequence). CDR3 length: 17 residues. The CDR3 nucleotides read TGTGCCAGTAGGGACAGGGCTTACCACAGGGGCAATCAGCCCCAGCATTTT. This codes for CASRDRAYHRGNQPQHF.

This clone showed up just once. This chain joins TRBV18 and TRBJ2-1, with 8 bases fitting TRBD2. Germline CDR1 and CDR2: KGHSH and LQKENI. The J segment lost 4 bases and the V segment lost 10 bases, leaving 6 bases of the junction unmatched. This CDR3 is 13 amino acids long. Here the CDR3 reads CANAGGRYNEQFF. The CDR3 DNA reads as TGTGCCAACGCGGGGGGCAGGTACAATGAGCAGTTCTTC. Full variable domain (missing parts from reference TRBV18 and TRBJ2-1): NAGVMQNPRHLVRRRGQEARLRCSPMKGHSHVYWYRQLPEEGLKFMVYLQKENIIDESGMPKERFSAEFPKEGPSILRIQQVVRGDSAAYFCANAGGRYNEQFFGPGTRLTVL.

The J gene is TRBJ1-4, the V gene TRBV27, with a tentative D call TRBD1 (5 bases). Germline lookup yields CDR1 MNHEY and CDR2 SMNVEV (reference sequence). V was cut by 4 bases and J by 4 bases, with 10 bases left in between. The CDR3 runs to 14 residues. The CDR3 loop reads CASSYGDGNEKLFF. The DNA of the CDR3 is TGTGCCAGCAGTTACGGGGACGGTAATGAAAAACTGTTTTTT. The whole variable domain, remainder taken from reference TRBV27 and TRBJ1-4, is EAQVTQNPRYLITVTGKKLTVTCSQNMNHEYMSWYRQDPGLGLRQIYYSMNVEVTDKGDVPEGYKVSRKEKRNFPLILESPSPNQTSLYFCASSYGDGNEKLFFGSGTQLSVL.

CDR3 in DNA: TGTGCCAGCAGTTTGCGTCAGTACTATAGCAATCAGCCCCAGCATTTT. Protein sequence: CASSLRQYYSNQPQHF. The chain uses TRBV28 and TRBJ1-5; no clear D. Per the germline V gene, CDR1 is MDHEN and CDR2 is SYDVKM. The CDR3 runs to 16 residues. Trimming cost V 3 bases and J 0 bases, with 12 bases left between them.

The chain carries TRBV10-3 and TRBJ2-5, with TRBD1 as a possible D gene (6 bases). CDR1 and CDR2 (germline): ENHRY, SYGVKD. CDR3 length: 16 amino acids. Trimming left V 0 bases short and J 2 bases short, with 13 bases between. The CDR3 spells CAISESLGGEQETQYF. For the CDR3, the DNA is TGTGCCATCAGTGAGTCGTTAGGGGGAGAACAAGAGACCCAGTACTTC.

V is TRBV4-1 and J is TRBJ1-3; D is unclear. Germline assignment: CDR1 MGHRA and CDR2 YSYEKL. V was clipped by 1 base and J by 9 bases, with 13 bases between them. This CDR3 comprises 14 residues. The CDR3 DNA reads TGCGCCAGCAGCCAAGTTGGTCAGGATGGCACCATATATTTT. It specifies CASSQVGQDGTIYF.

This chain uses TRBV4-2 with TRBJ1-1; D unresolved. There are 15 residues in the CDR3. V lost 0 bases and J 0 bases, leaving 8 bases between the germline ends. Germline V CDR1 and CDR2: LGHNA, YNFKEQ. For the CDR3, the DNA is TGTGCCAGCAGCCAAGATCCAGGCCTGAACACTGAAGCTTTCTTT. It specifies CASSQDPGLNTEAFF.

The chain has TRBV27 and TRBJ1-4; TRBD1 might be the D (5 bases). The CDR3 is 15 residues long. V was cut by 5 bases and J by 3 bases, with 13 bases left in between. The germline gives CDR1 MNHEY, CDR2 SMNVEV (reference sequence). Written as DNA, the CDR3 is TGTGCCAGCAGTCCCGGCGGGGGTTCTAATGAAAAACTGTTTTTT. Amino acids: CASSPGGGSNEKLFF.

The chain links TRBV28 to TRBJ2-1, with D perhaps matching TRBD2 (7 bases). The germline CDR1 and CDR2 sequences are MDHEN and SYDVKM. The CDR3 is 14 amino acids. The V end was cut by 2 bases, the J end by 14 bases, with 19 bases between. The CDR3: CASSLRAGADWEFF. CDR3 DNA sequence: TGTGCCAGCAGTTTAAGGGCGGGGGCCGATTGGGAGTTCTTC.

The count of this clone is one. The V gene is TRBV2, the J gene TRBJ1-5, with D tentatively TRBD1 (5 bases). V was clipped by 5 bases and J by 5 bases, with 10 bases between them. This CDR3 is 13 amino acids long. From germline, CDR1 is SNHLY and CDR2 FYNNEI. The CDR3 protein is CASSSGFHQPQHF. The CDR3 DNA reads as TGTGCCAGCAGTTCAGGGTTTCATCAGCCCCAGCATTTT.

Only one count was recorded for this clone. This chain joins TRBV7-2 and TRBJ1-3, with D possibly being TRBD1 (5 bases). The V end was cut by 5 bases, the J end by 4 bases, with 12 bases between. The germline V gene has CDR1 SGHTA and CDR2 FQGNSA. The CDR3 length is 14 residues. DNA of the CDR3: TGTGCCAGCAGCGCCCTCGGGGCCGGAAACACCATATATTTT. Protein sequence: CASSALGAGNTIYF.

The chain joins TRBV5-6 to TRBJ2-7, with TRBD1 matching over 8 bases. Germline V gives CDR1 SGHDT, CDR2 YYEEEE. With 4 bases clipped from V and 0 bases from J, the junction kept 9 bases outside the gene matches. There are 16 residues in the CDR3. The CDR3 DNA reads TGTGCCAGCAGCACCGGGACAGGTTCTAGCTCCTACGAGCAGTACTTC. Amino acids: CASSTGTGSSSYEQYF. Full variable domain (outside the CDR3, taken from reference TRBV5-6 and TRBJ2-7): DAGVTQSPTHLIKTRGQQVTLRCSPKSGHDTVSWYQQALGQGPQFIFQYYEEEERQRGNFPDRFSGHQFPNYSSELNVNALLLGDSALYLCASSTGTGSSSYEQYFGPGTRLTVT.

The chain joins TRBV7-9 to TRBJ1-5; D is undetermined. Germline-derived CDR1 and CDR2 are SEHNR and FQNEAQ (reference sequence). With 4 bases removed from V and 0 bases from J, the gap between germline ends came to 16 bases. The CDR3 contains 17 residues. Here the CDR3 DNA reads TGTGCCAGCAGCTCTGGCGTTCTGGGAAATAGCAATCAGCCCCAGCATTTT. Translation gives CASSSGVLGNSNQPQHF.

The chain combines TRBV3-1 (or the pseudogene TRBV3-2) with TRBJ1-1; D uncertain. Trimming took 2 bases from V and 5 from J, leaving 6 bases between them. Germline assignment: CDR1 LGHDT and CDR2 YNNKEL (reference sequence). CDR3 length: 12 residues. CDR3 in DNA: TGTGCCAGCAGCCAATCAAGTACTGAAGCTTTCTTT. Amino acids: CASSQSSTEAFF.

This chain joins TRBV19 and TRBJ2-1; D gene unclear. Trimming stripped 1 base from V and 0 bases from J, with 7 bases between. The CDR3 has 15 residues. CDR1 and CDR2 from the germline V gene are LNHDA and SQIVND (reference sequence). This CDR3 reads CASSIGTGSYNEQFF. CDR3 DNA: TGTGCCAGTAGTATAGGGACGGGCTCCTACAATGAGCAGTTCTTC.

The chain employs TRBV13 and TRBJ1-4; no definite D call. The CDR3 is 13 residues long. Trimming took 5 bases from V and 8 from J, leaving 12 bases between them. Germline values: CDR1 PRHDT, CDR2 FYEKMQ (reference sequence). CDR3 in DNA: TGTGCCAGCAGCCTTCGGGGAGGGGAAAAACTGTTTTTT. This gives the protein CASSLRGGEKLFF.

The chain uses TRBV9 and TRBJ2-1; D is perhaps TRBD1 (8 bases). The germline V and J ends were trimmed by 0 bases and 6 bases, with 19 bases remaining between them. This CDR3 is built from 17 residues. Germline loops: CDR1 SGDLS, CDR2 YYNGEE. The CDR3 spells CASSVATWTGRGNEQFF. CDR3 sequence (DNA): TGTGCCAGCAGCGTAGCTACATGGACAGGGAGGGGCAATGAGCAGTTCTTC.

The rearrangement links TRBV12-3 or TRBV12-4 to TRBJ1-1; D might be TRBD1 (5 bases). This CDR3 comprises 11 residues. V was shortened by 7 bases and J by 7 bases, with 10 bases between the two germline ends. The CDR3 protein is CASKWTNEAFF. CDR3 DNA sequence: TGTGCCAGCAAATGGACAAATGAAGCTTTCTTT.

The chain couples TRBV6-5 to TRBJ1-1, with D perhaps TRBD1 (5 bases). The CDR3 is 13 residues long. Per germline, CDR1 MNHEY and CDR2 SVGAGI. V gave up 7 bases and J gave up 5 bases, with 14 bases separating them. The CDR3 protein is CASTREIRTEAFF. The CDR3 DNA sequence: TGTGCCAGCACCAGGGAGATTAGGACTGAAGCTTTCTTT.